Listed here are 27 T cell receptor beta chains from one sample, sequenced in a study of CD8 T cells in ankylosing spondylitis. A single record per CDR3 protein comes from TCRdb applying MiXCR to the 5' RACE reads. Altogether around 150,000 distinct CDR3 sequences are present, 7.3% being singletons, with the ten largest covering 9.5% to 15%. The sequencing input was blood, either unsorted or a sorted T cell fraction (not recorded which). All receptors come from a female donor with ankylosing spondylitis or in good health (not recorded which).

This clonotype has ten or more counts. V is TRBV5-1 and J is TRBJ2-3; TRBD2 agrees at 13 bases. Germline values: CDR1 SGHRS, CDR2 YFSETQ. The length of the CDR3 is 16 residues. V lost 0 bases to trimming and J lost 3 bases; unmatched junction nucleotides: 1. The CDR3 reads CASSLAGLAGTDTQYF. The CDR3 DNA is TGCGCCAGCAGCTTGGCGGGACTAGCGGGGACAGATACGCAGTATTTT. The whole variable domain, filled in from reference TRBV5-1 and TRBJ2-3, reads KAGVTQTPRYLIKTRGQQVTLSCSPISGHRSVSWYQQTPGQGLQFLFEYFSETQRNKGNFPGRFSGRQFSNSRSEMNVSTLELGDSALYLCASSLAGLAGTDTQYFGPGTRLTVL.

This clonotype was seen at least ten times. The J gene is TRBJ1-1, the V gene TRBV12-3 or TRBV12-4; 7 bases agree with TRBD1. The CDR3 consists of 14 residues. The V segment lost 6 bases and the J segment 3 bases; nucleotides outside the gene matches: 7. CDR3 sequence reads: CASSPTGPDTEAFF. CDR3 nucleotide sequence: TGTGCCAGCAGCCCGACAGGGCCTGACACTGAAGCTTTCTTT.

The chain uses TRBV5-1 and TRBJ2-4, with D perhaps matching TRBD1 or TRBD2 (7 bases each). The germline CDR1 and CDR2 sequences are SGHRS and YFSETQ. The CDR3 loop spans 16 amino acids. Trimming stripped 4 bases from V and 11 bases from J, with 25 bases between. The DNA for the CDR3 is TGCGCCAGCAGCCTGGGGAGGGACAGTGTAAAGAGCCTTCAGTACTTC. This gives the protein CASSLGRDSVKSLQYF.

The rearrangement joins TRBV7-2 to TRBJ1-2; no clear D gene. The CDR3 extends over 13 amino acids. Germline V CDR1 and CDR2: SGHTA, FQGNSA. V gave up 0 bases and J gave up 5 bases, with 7 bases separating them. In DNA, the CDR3 is TGTGCCAGCAGCTTAGCTTTGACATATGGCTACACCTTC. Amino acid sequence: CASSLALTYGYTF. Full variable domain (rest looked up from reference TRBV7-2 and TRBJ1-2): GAGVSQSPSNKVTEKGKDVELRCDPISGHTALYWYRQSLGQGLEFLIYFQGNSAPDKSGLPSDRFSAERTGGSVSTLTIQRTQQEDSAVYLCASSLALTYGYTFGSGTRLTVV.

This clonotype showed up many times. The rearrangement links TRBV20-1 to TRBJ1-2; a possible D gene is TRBD1 (5 bases). CDR1 is DFQATT, CDR2 SNEGSKA, per germline (reference sequence). The CDR3 spans 12 residues. V was trimmed by 8 bases and J by 8 bases, leaving 18 bases between them. CDR3 DNA: TGCAGTCCCCGGATGGGGGAGTACGGCTACACCTTC. It encodes CSPRMGEYGYTF.

This clonotype was observed many times. This rearrangement joins TRBV7-2 to TRBJ1-2; D may be TRBD1 (5 bases). V was trimmed by 1 base and J by 4 bases, leaving 10 bases between them. The CDR3 loop spans 14 amino acids. Per germline, CDR1 SGHTA and CDR2 FQGNSA. As DNA, the CDR3 is TGTGCCAGCAGCTTAGGACAGAACTCCTATGGCTACACCTTC. As protein: CASSLGQNSYGYTF.

This clonotype was counted between two and nine times. The V and J genes are TRBV18 and TRBJ2-6; D is perhaps TRBD2 (5 bases). CDR1 is KGHSH, CDR2 LQKENI, per germline. The CDR3 is 16 residues long. Trimming cost V 3 bases and J 0 bases, with 9 bases left between them. The DNA of the CDR3 is TGTGCCAGCTCACCGAAAGGACTCTCTGGGGCCAACGTCCTGACTTTC. It translates to CASSPKGLSGANVLTF.

This clonotype was observed many times. The rearrangement uses TRBV5-1 and TRBJ1-1; tentative D call: TRBD1 (5 bases). Looked up from germline, CDR1 is SGHRS and CDR2 is YFSETQ. The CDR3 spans 14 residues. V dropped 4 bases and J dropped 0 bases, with 10 bases sitting between them. CDR3 sequence reads: CASSLGLMNTEAFF. The CDR3 DNA is TGCGCCAGCAGCCTGGGACTTATGAACACTGAAGCTTTCTTT.

This clonotype was found many times. The rearrangement joins TRBV20-1 to TRBJ1-1; D perhaps matches TRBD1 (6 bases). Germline-derived CDR1 and CDR2 are DFQATT and SNEGSKA (reference sequence). The CDR3 length is 13 residues. The V and J ends lost 5 bases and 1 base respectively, with 11 bases between them. The CDR3 reads CSAPGTTNTEAFF. As DNA, the CDR3 is TGCAGTGCTCCCGGGACAACGAACACTGAAGCTTTCTTT.

This clonotype has a count of ten or more. This chain uses TRBV20-1 with TRBJ1-5; D perhaps matches TRBD1 (6 bases). This CDR3 is built from 13 residues. V lost 4 bases and J lost 3, with 10 bases in between. Looked up from germline, CDR1 is DFQATT and CDR2 is SNEGSKA (reference sequence). CDR3 sequence reads: CSATRDINQPQHF. As DNA, the CDR3 is TGCAGTGCTACCCGGGACATCAATCAGCCCCAGCATTTT.

A note on this clonotype: A much larger clone differs from this one at a single base, so this may be a read error. V gene TRBV5-1 combines with J gene TRBJ2-2, with a weak D call TRBD1 (5 bases). V lost 0 bases to trimming and J lost 9 bases, with 15 bases between them. CDR3 length: 15 residues. Germline V gene lookup returns CDR1 SGHRS and CDR2 YFSETQ. The CDR3 region is CASSLDQGSVRELFF. CDR3 nucleotide sequence: TGCGCCAGCAGCTTGGATCAGGGTTCGGTCAGGGAGCTGTTTTTT.

In this sample, this clonotype turned up many times. The chain uses TRBV5-1 and TRBJ1-5; no reliable D call. V dropped 0 bases and J dropped 6 bases, with 10 bases sitting between them. The CDR3 sequence is 14 residues long. Germline V lookup: CDR1 SGHRS, CDR2 YFSETQ. CDR3 loop: CASSLGPRRQPQHF. The DNA for the CDR3 is TGCGCCAGCAGCTTGGGGCCGAGGCGTCAGCCCCAGCATTTT.

Many counts were recorded for this clonotype. The genes are TRBV3-1 and TRBJ2-5, with D perhaps given as TRBD1 or TRBD2 (5 bases each). This CDR3 has 13 residues. CDR1 LGHDT and CDR2 YNNKEL come from the germline V gene (reference sequence). V gave up 3 bases and J gave up 2 bases, with 7 bases separating them. The CDR3 DNA reads as TGTGCCAGCAGCCAGGGGGTGCAAGAGACCCAGTACTTC. Its translation is CASSQGVQETQYF.

This clonotype was observed at least ten times. The J gene is TRBJ1-2, the V gene TRBV28; D uncertain. V was cut by 6 bases and J by 5 bases, with 19 bases left in between. Per the germline V gene, CDR1 is MDHEN and CDR2 is SYDVKM. The CDR3 has 15 amino acids. Written as DNA, the CDR3 is TGTGCCAGCAGCGGGCAAGGCAGCCAGCTGTATGGCTACACCTTC. It is translated as CASSGQGSQLYGYTF.

The sample holds many counts of this clonotype. One junction end does not reproduce the germline sequence, and a read error may be involved. V usage is TRBV6-2 or TRBV6-3 and J usage is TRBJ2-1; 9 bases match TRBD2. Looked up from germline, CDR1 is MNHEY and CDR2 is SVGEGT. The CDR3 length is 13 residues. This CDR3 is CASSDPWGSGGLF. The DNA for the CDR3 is TGTGCCAGCAGTGATCCGTGGGGTAGCGGGGGCCTTTTC.

The table lists this clonotype with many counts. V and J are TRBV20-1 and TRBJ1-5, with 7 bases aligning to TRBD1. The J segment lost 4 bases and the V segment lost 1 base, leaving 13 bases of the junction unmatched. Germline CDR1 DFQATT, CDR2 SNEGSKA (reference sequence). This CDR3 has 17 amino acids. In DNA form, the CDR3 reads TGCAGTGCTAGAGTGGGGACAGCCAAGGCAACTAATCAGCCCCAGCATTTT. As protein: CSARVGTAKATNQPQHF.

In this sample, this clonotype turned up many times. This chain uses TRBV5-5 with TRBJ2-2; 11 bases line up with TRBD2. The germline V gene encodes CDR1 SGHKS and CDR2 YYEKEE (reference sequence). Losses at the gene ends were 5 bases for V and 3 bases for J; bases not matched to a gene: 12. This CDR3 spans 18 amino acids. CDR3 bases: TGTGCCAGCAGTCATCAGACACTAGCGGGGGCCTACACCGGGGAGCTGTTTTTT. Its protein is CASSHQTLAGAYTGELFF.

This clonotype occurred many times. The rearrangement uses TRBV5-5 and TRBJ1-6; D unresolved. This CDR3 spans 15 amino acids. Germline CDR1 is SGHKS and CDR2 is YYEKEE (reference sequence). Trimming removed 3 bases at V and 7 bases at J, with 14 bases between. The CDR3 protein is CASSSAGNKNSPLHF. CDR3 nucleotide sequence: TGTGCCAGCAGCTCCGCGGGTAATAAGAATTCACCCCTCCACTTT.

V gene TRBV11-1 combines with J gene TRBJ2-1; TRBD2 is a possible D gene (5 bases). CDR1 is SGHAT, CDR2 FQDESV, per germline (reference sequence). The CDR3 contains 15 residues. Trimming pared 5 bases from V and 6 bases from J, leaving 17 bases between. The CDR3 protein is CASSPSSLALNEQFF. For the CDR3, the DNA is TGTGCCAGCAGCCCTTCGTCGCTAGCTCTCAATGAGCAGTTCTTC.

This clonotype has a count of ten or more. V and J are TRBV14 and TRBJ2-1; D unclear. Germline V gene data show CDR1 as SGHDN and CDR2 as FVKESK. V lost 1 base, J lost 12 bases, and 7 bases lay in between. The CDR3 covers 11 residues. CDR3 coding DNA: TGTGCCAGCAGCCAAGGGACCGGGCAGTTCTTC. This encodes CASSQGTGQFF.

This clonotype was recorded at least ten times. This chain connects TRBV7-2 to TRBJ2-2, with a tentative D call TRBD2 (5 bases). Trimming took 6 bases from V and 3 from J, leaving 14 bases between them. This CDR3 region has 15 residues. Germline CDR1 is SGHTA and CDR2 is FQGNSA. CDR3 sequence: CASSPSPGYTGELFF. CDR3 sequence (DNA): TGTGCCAGCAGTCCTTCTCCGGGGTACACCGGGGAGCTGTTTTTT.

This clonotype was seen repeatedly, ten times or more. The chain joins TRBV5-1 to TRBJ2-7; D is undetermined. Germline-derived CDR1 and CDR2 are SGHRS and YFSETQ. V dropped 5 bases and J dropped 2 bases, with 14 bases sitting between them. This CDR3 is built from 14 residues. This CDR3 reads CASREKNGPYEQYF. CDR3 in DNA: TGCGCCAGCAGGGAGAAAAATGGGCCCTACGAGCAGTACTTC.

Many counts were recorded for this clonotype. The chain combines TRBV20-1 with TRBJ1-2, with D possibly being TRBD1 (5 bases). The germline V gene has CDR1 DFQATT and CDR2 SNEGSKA (reference sequence). The germline V and J ends were trimmed by 5 bases and 4 bases, with 17 bases remaining between them. This CDR3 has 14 residues. The CDR3 region has the DNA TGCAGTGCTCAAACCTCCAGGGAGGGCTATGGCTACACCTTC. It yields the protein CSAQTSREGYGYTF.

The gene calls are TRBV28 and TRBJ2-2, with a possible D match to TRBD1 (5 bases). V lost 7 bases and J lost 1, with 13 bases in between. The CDR3 runs to 15 residues. Germline CDR1 is MDHEN and CDR2 is SYDVKM. The chain's CDR3 is CASTTTTVNTGELFF. CDR3 in DNA: TGTGCCAGCACCACAACGACAGTGAACACCGGGGAGCTGTTTTTT.

This clonotype was counted ten times or more. The chain combines TRBV6-2 or TRBV6-3 with TRBJ2-1; D uncertain. V lost 2 bases and J 2 bases, leaving 10 bases between the germline ends. The length of the CDR3 is 15 residues. Germline V gives CDR1 MNHEY, CDR2 SVGEGT. DNA for the CDR3: TGTGCCAGCAGTTACGAGGTTAGTACCTACAATGAGCAGTTCTTC. This encodes CASSYEVSTYNEQFF.

This clonotype was found many times. This chain links TRBV12-3 or TRBV12-4 with TRBJ2-1, with 12 bases aligning to TRBD2. This CDR3 spans 15 amino acids. The V and J ends lost 4 bases and 7 bases, in that order; junction bases with no gene match: 5. CDR3 sequence reads: CASSSSLAGGNEQFF. The DNA of the CDR3 is TGTGCCAGCAGTTCCTCACTAGCGGGGGGAAATGAGCAGTTCTTC.

This clonotype was picked up many times. This chain connects TRBV20-1 to TRBJ1-4, with a weak D call TRBD1 (5 bases). Trimming took off 4 bases at V and 6 bases at J, with 12 bases between the two ends. The CDR3 extends over 13 amino acids. Germline V gives CDR1 DFQATT, CDR2 SNEGSKA (reference sequence). The CDR3 DNA follows: TGCAGTGCTATTACGGGGGATGATGAAAAACTGTTTTTT. Residues: CSAITGDDEKLFF.